What follows is one TCR beta chain and its context. This sample was taken from a study of blood T cell repertoires in COVID-19. For the study at large: Acute-phase and convalescent COVID-19 samples originated in the United States, Italy and Spain. In each case, the material was cDNA or gDNA derived from T cells, B-cell-depleted T cells, or PBMCs.

The repertoire was sequenced with immunoSEQ multiplex PCR; TCRdb's copy has only in-frame clones and lacks some. This sample yields 100,000 to 150,000 clones, of which roughly 90% are seen a single time; 7.5% to 8% belongs to the top ten. Between the trimmed V and J ends, which lost 7 bases and 0 bases, there was a span of 21 bases. This CDR3 spans 18 amino acids. Germline values: CDR1 LGHDT, CDR2 YNNKEL (reference sequence). Sequenced material: peripheral blood. The TCR was taken from a man aged 45 to 65 with acute or convalescent COVID-19. The V and J genes are TRBV3-1 (or the pseudogene TRBV3-2) and TRBJ2-2; possible D gene TRBD2, 6 bases. Here the CDR3 DNA reads TGTGCCAGCACAACGAACAACCTGGGACTCGCGAACACCGGGGAGCTGTTTTTT. This gives the protein CASTTNNLGLANTGELFF.